The 15 T cell receptor beta chains given below trace back to one sample, sequenced in a study of blood T cell repertoires in COVID-19. The repertoire was sequenced with immunoSEQ multiplex PCR; TCRdb's copy has only in-frame clones and lacks some. The top ten hold approximately 2.2% of the sample, which has around 220,000 clones, roughly 84% seen once. Sequencing was performed on peripheral blood. These receptors were obtained from a woman in her 40s who had recovered from COVID-19.

The V call is TRBV11-2, the J call TRBJ1-2; possible D gene TRBD1, 6 bases. The CDR3 contains 14 residues. V was shortened by 3 bases and J by 0 bases, with 8 bases between the two germline ends. Germline V lookup: CDR1 SGHAT, CDR2 FQNNGV. The DNA of the CDR3 is TGTGCCAGCAGCTTCAGGGGCCCTAACTATGGCTACACCTTC. It is translated as CASSFRGPNYGYTF.

The V and J genes are TRBV19 and TRBJ2-7, with D possibly matching TRBD2 (6 bases). In germline, CDR1 is LNHDA, CDR2 SQIVND (reference sequence). The CDR3 extends over 18 amino acids. V gave up 1 base and J gave up 2 bases, with 21 bases separating them. CDR3: CASSIAPSAGHITYEQYF. CDR3 DNA: TGTGCCAGTAGTATAGCCCCTAGCGCGGGCCATATAACCTACGAGCAGTACTTC.

The chain combines TRBV4-3 with TRBJ1-2; D may be TRBD1 (5 bases). The CDR3 sequence is 17 residues long. V shed 4 bases and J shed 7 bases, with 25 bases lying between them. Germline loops: CDR1 LGHNA, CDR2 YSLEER. CDR3: CASSPGREMAWWSGYTF. CDR3 bases: TGCGCCAGCAGCCCAGGGAGGGAGATGGCGTGGTGGTCTGGCTACACCTTC.

The rearrangement uses TRBV28 and TRBJ1-2; weak D call: TRBD1 (6 bases). CDR1 is MDHEN, CDR2 SYDVKM, per germline. V dropped 6 bases and J dropped 0 bases, with 14 bases sitting between them. CDR3 length: 15 residues. The CDR3 here is CASRPTTGSNYGYTF. The CDR3, as DNA: TGTGCCAGCAGACCTACGACAGGATCTAACTATGGCTACACCTTC.

The chain is built from TRBV3-1 (or the pseudogene TRBV3-2) and TRBJ2-7, with TRBD2 identical over 8 bases. The CDR3 totals 18 residues. Germline V CDR1 and CDR2: LGHDT, YNNKEL (reference sequence). V dropped 2 bases and J dropped 1; count of bases not matched to a gene: 13. For the CDR3, the DNA is TGTGCCAGCAGCCAACTCCGGGGGGGAGTCGCACTATCCTACGAGCAGTACTTC. It yields the protein CASSQLRGGVALSYEQYF.

The CDR3 nucleotides are TGTGCCAGCAGCTTGGACAGGGGGAATGAGCAGTTCTTC. Residues: CASSLDRGNEQFF. This sequence joins TRBV5-5 and TRBJ2-1, with 8 bases aligning to TRBD1. Germline lookup yields CDR1 SGHKS and CDR2 YYEKEE (reference sequence). V trimming: 0 bases; J trimming: 7 bases; junction bases outside the gene matches: 0. This CDR3 region has 13 residues.

V is TRBV3-1 (or the pseudogene TRBV3-2) and J is TRBJ2-2; the D gene is possibly TRBD2 (6 bases). The CDR3 is 15 residues long. In germline, CDR1 is LGHDT, CDR2 YNNKEL (reference sequence). The V end lost 1 base, the J end lost 0 bases, and 6 bases lay between the germline ends. CDR3 nucleotides: TGTGCCAGCAGCCAAGCGGGGGCGAACACCGGGGAGCTGTTTTTT. Protein product: CASSQAGANTGELFF.

This CDR3 is CASSRDRAGPLHF. In DNA, the CDR3 is TGTGCCAGCAGCCGGGACAGGGCGGGTCCCCTCCACTTT. The chain joins TRBV5-6 to TRBJ1-6; 9 nucleotides match TRBD1. J lost 13 bases, V lost 4 bases, and 6 bases had no gene match. Germline assignment: CDR1 SGHDT and CDR2 YYEEEE. This CDR3 spans 13 amino acids.

This clone was counted between two and nine times. This chain connects TRBV6-5 to TRBJ2-2; D gene uncertain. This CDR3 has 12 residues. The germline gives CDR1 MNHEY, CDR2 SVGAGI. Between the trimmed V and J ends, which lost 6 bases and 2 bases, there was a span of 4 bases. CDR3 coding DNA: TGTGCCAGCAGGAGTAACACCGGGGAGCTGTTTTTT. Protein sequence: CASRSNTGELFF.

The J gene is TRBJ1-3, the V gene TRBV10-3; TRBD1 aligns across 10 bases. CDR1 ENHRY and CDR2 SYGVKD come from the germline V gene. V shed 6 bases, J shed 1 base, and the junction held 15 bases outside the gene matches. CDR3 length: 19 residues. In DNA, the CDR3 is TGTGCCATCAGCGAAGGTAGGGGACAGGGGCTGCCATCTGGAAACACCATATATTTT. Translated, it gives CAISEGRGQGLPSGNTIYF.

The J gene is TRBJ2-1, the V gene TRBV7-3, with 13 bases aligning to TRBD2. V trimming: 4 bases; J trimming: 7 bases; junction bases outside the gene matches: 7. This CDR3 has 16 residues. Germline V gene lookup returns CDR1 SGHTA and CDR2 FQGTGA. In DNA form, the CDR3 reads TGTGCCAGCAGCTCCAGGACTAGCGGGAGTAAGAATGAGCAGTTCTTC. This translates into CASSSRTSGSKNEQFF.

V gene TRBV7-9 combines with J gene TRBJ2-3; possible D gene TRBD2, 6 bases. Germline V gives CDR1 SEHNR, CDR2 FQNEAQ (reference sequence). V lost 3 bases to trimming and J lost 3 bases, with 10 bases between them. The CDR3 has 14 amino acids. The CDR3 reads CASSLGRGTDTQYF. The DNA for the CDR3 is TGTGCCAGCAGCTTGGGACGGGGGACAGATACGCAGTATTTT. Combining the CDR3 with reference TRBV7-9 and TRBJ2-3 gives the whole variable domain DTGVSQNPRHKITKRGQNVTFRCDPISEHNRLYWYRQTLGQGPEFLTYFQNEAQLEKSRLLSDRFSAERPKGSFSTLEIQRTEQGDSAMYLCASSLGRGTDTQYFGPGTRLTVL.

The chain uses TRBV12-3 or TRBV12-4 and TRBJ2-7; D remains ambiguous. There are 12 residues in the CDR3. V lost 3 bases, J lost 4 bases, and 7 bases lay in between. The CDR3 is CASSLTEYEQYF. CDR3 in DNA: TGTGCCAGCAGTTTGACGGAGTACGAGCAGTACTTC.

This clone has a single count. This sequence joins TRBV7-9 and TRBJ1-1; a weak D match, TRBD1 (6 bases). V dropped 3 bases and J dropped 6 bases, with 11 bases sitting between them. Germline assignment: CDR1 SEHNR and CDR2 FQNEAQ (reference sequence). The CDR3 contains 13 residues. For the CDR3, the DNA is TGTGCCAGCAGCTTTCTACAGGGTCCTGAAGCTTTCTTT. Its protein is CASSFLQGPEAFF.

The chain couples TRBV28 to TRBJ2-7, with 8 nucleotides matching TRBD2. The germline CDR1 and CDR2 sequences are MDHEN and SYDVKM. The trim removed 3 bases at V and 2 bases at J, leaving 6 bases unmatched. This CDR3 is built from 15 residues. The CDR3 reads CASSLVGGGPYEQYF. The CDR3 coding sequence is TGTGCCAGCAGTTTGGTAGGCGGGGGGCCCTACGAGCAGTACTTC. The variable domain in full, with the rest retrieved from reference TRBV28 and TRBJ2-7, is DVKVTQSSRYLVKRTGEKVFLECVQDMDHENMFWYRQDPGLGLRLIYFSYDVKMKEKGDIPEGYSVSREKKERFSLILESASTNQTSMYLCASSLVGGGPYEQYFGPGTRLTVT.